What follows are 12 T cell receptor beta chains derived from one specimen sequenced in a study of prognosis after radiotherapy for stage I lung cancer. Using two-round multiplex PCR, the authors amplified TCR beta CDR3 from genomic DNA. Every TRBV and TRBJ gene had its own specific primer in first-round PCR. One entry per CDR3 protein, called by TCRdb with MiXCR from the multiplex PCR reads. The sample yields approximately 20,000 distinct CDR3 sequences, roughly 26% seen once. The source material was PBMCs, sampled before or after stereotactic body radiation therapy (not recorded which). Every receptor here comes from a donor at least 50 years old with non-small cell lung cancer.

This clonotype was seen repeatedly, ten times or more. The DNA of the CDR3 is TGTGCCAGCAGCCCCGCGGGGGGTAGGGGACAGCCCCAGCATTTT. Encoded protein: CASSPAGGRGQPQHF. This chain uses TRBV7-2 with TRBJ1-5; D possibly corresponds to TRBD1 (5 bases). CDR3 length: 15 residues. Germline CDR1 SGHTA, CDR2 FQGNSA. Trimming took 5 bases from V and 7 from J, leaving 18 bases between them.

This clonotype has only one observation. One base separates it from a far larger clone, so it is likely a read error. This rearrangement joins TRBV6-9 to TRBJ2-7; D not certain. Germline V gene data show CDR1 as MNHGY and CDR2 as SVAAGI. The ends were cut back, 3 bases at V and 4 bases at J, with 16 bases in the middle. The length of the CDR3 is 15 residues. DNA of the CDR3: TGTGCCAGCAGTTACGTCGTTGGGTTTGGATACGAGCAGTACTTC. Translating it yields CASSYVVGFGYEQYF.

This clonotype was observed at least ten times. The chain joins TRBV6-1 to TRBJ1-1, with a possible D match to TRBD1 (5 bases). The germline V gene encodes CDR1 MNHNS and CDR2 SASEGT. The CDR3 covers 13 residues. Trimming stripped 5 bases from V and 3 bases from J, with 10 bases between. The CDR3 coding sequence is TGTGCCAGCAGTCCCGCCAGGGACACTGAAGCTTTCTTT. Its translation: CASSPARDTEAFF.

This clonotype was seen ten or more times. The chain employs TRBV3-1 and TRBJ2-3; TRBD2 is a possible D gene (6 bases). Germline CDR1 and CDR2: LGHDT and YNNKEL (reference sequence). This CDR3 contains 16 residues. V lost 4 bases and J lost 1, with 15 bases in between. The CDR3 sequence is CASSPRSERGTDTQYF. As DNA, the CDR3 is TGTGCCAGCAGCCCCCGTTCCGAGCGGGGCACAGATACGCAGTATTTT.

This clonotype was recorded many times. The rearrangement links TRBV14 to TRBJ2-3; D gene ambiguous. The CDR3 length is 15 residues. Trimming removed 0 bases at V and 1 base at J, with 8 bases between. From germline, CDR1 is SGHDN and CDR2 FVKESK. The CDR3, as DNA: TGTGCCAGCAGCCAAGATTCGGGCGGCACAGATACGCAGTATTTT. It codes for CASSQDSGGTDTQYF.

The sample holds one count of this clonotype. One junction end does not reproduce the germline sequence, and a read error may be involved. The chain recombines TRBV6-9 with TRBJ2-1; D not certain. The CDR3 is 13 residues long. Germline V CDR1 and CDR2: MNHGY, SVAAGI. The CDR3 DNA follows: TGTGCCAGCAGTTACGATGCAGGTTGTGAGCAGTTATTC. Its translation: CASSYDAGCEQLF.

This clonotype came up many times. V and J are TRBV5-6 and TRBJ2-5, with D tentatively TRBD2 (5 bases). In germline, CDR1 is SGHDT, CDR2 YYEEEE. V was clipped by 1 base and J by 4 bases, with 11 bases between them. The CDR3 loop spans 14 amino acids. CDR3 sequence: CASSLFMAGETQYF. The CDR3 nucleotides are TGTGCCAGCAGCTTGTTTATGGCGGGAGAGACCCAGTACTTC.

Ten or more counts support this clonotype. This chain joins TRBV6-1 and TRBJ1-2; D call uncertain. This CDR3 comprises 15 residues. V was pared by 6 bases and J by 0 bases, with 14 bases between. Per germline, CDR1 MNHNS and CDR2 SASEGT. This CDR3 reads CASRDHQESNYGYTF. The CDR3, as DNA: TGTGCCAGCAGAGACCACCAGGAGTCTAACTATGGCTACACCTTC.

The chain joins TRBV28 to TRBJ2-7, with D possibly TRBD1 on 5 matching bases. Trimming pared 2 bases from V and 7 bases from J, leaving 12 bases between. Germline loops: CDR1 MDHEN, CDR2 SYDVKM. The CDR3 sequence is 13 residues long. CDR3 nucleotide sequence: TGTGCCAGCAGTTTACCGGACATTGTGGAGCAGTACTTC. Amino acid sequence: CASSLPDIVEQYF. Filled out from reference TRBV28 and TRBJ2-7, the complete variable domain reads DVKVTQSSRYLVKRTGEKVFLECVQDMDHENMFWYRQDPGLGLRLIYFSYDVKMKEKGDIPEGYSVSREKKERFSLILESASTNQTSMYLCASSLPDIVEQYFGPGTRLTVT.

This clonotype was found many times. This chain connects TRBV18 to TRBJ2-2; D gene ambiguous. Germline values: CDR1 KGHSH, CDR2 LQKENI. The CDR3 totals 13 residues. The V gene lost 3 bases and the J gene lost 7 bases, with 9 bases spanning the gap. The CDR3 DNA reads as TGTGCCAGCTCACCCTACGGTGGCGGGGAGCTGTTTTTT. Protein: CASSPYGGGELFF. Based on the CDR3 plus reference TRBV18 and TRBJ2-2, the full variable domain is NAGVMQNPRHLVRRRGQEARLRCSPMKGHSHVYWYRQLPEEGLKFMVYLQKENIIDESGMPKERFSAEFPKEGPSILRIQQVVRGDSAAYFCASSPYGGGELFFGEGSRLTVL.

The V call is TRBV7-9, the J call TRBJ1-2; D gene uncertain. With 1 base removed from V and 2 bases from J, the gap between germline ends came to 8 bases. The CDR3 has 14 amino acids. Per the germline V gene, CDR1 is SEHNR and CDR2 is FQNEAQ (reference sequence). The CDR3 loop is CASSLDGENYGYTF. The CDR3 DNA sequence: TGTGCCAGCAGCTTAGATGGAGAAAACTATGGCTACACCTTC.

This clonotype occurred many times. The V call is TRBV19, the J call TRBJ2-3, with TRBD2 identical over 14 bases. The V gene's germline CDR1 is LNHDA and CDR2 SQIVND (reference sequence). This CDR3 region has 16 residues. With V trimmed by 10 bases and J by 3 bases, 9 bases remained unmatched. This CDR3 is CATSTSGRATTDTQYF. As DNA, the CDR3 is TGTGCCACCTCGACTAGCGGGAGGGCTACGACAGATACGCAGTATTTT.